Shown below are 17 T cell receptor beta chains from a single sample sequenced in a study of T cells after posttransplantation cyclophosphamide. Cyclophosphamide on days +3 and +4 followed busulfan-fludarabine conditioning and a marrow graft. The data were produced by immunoSEQ multiplex PCR, yet TCRdb's version contains in-frame clones alone and is incomplete. The sample holds some 10,000 clones; just under 85% are singletons and the top ten take roughly 14%. The sample in question was PBMCs, obtained about 62 months after allogeneic stem cell transplant with posttransplant cyclophosphamide. The receptors were sampled from a female patient aged 50 to 65 who received an allogeneic stem cell transplant from a related donor, was CMV-positive, and had no GVHD. The graft donor may be the source of some T cells.

V gene TRBV6-5 combines with J gene TRBJ2-1; 8 bases line up with TRBD1. This CDR3 has 15 residues. CDR1 is MNHEY, CDR2 SVGAGI, per germline. The ends lost 6 bases at V and 2 bases at J; junction bases unmatched: 6. CDR3 nucleotide sequence: TGTGCCAGCAGCCAGGGGGCGACTCCCTACAATGAGCAGTTCTTC. Its translation: CASSQGATPYNEQFF.

The V and J genes are TRBV19 and TRBJ2-1; tentative D call: TRBD2 (5 bases). Germline lookup yields CDR1 LNHDA and CDR2 SQIVND (reference sequence). Trimming took 6 bases from V and 6 from J, leaving 12 bases between them. The length of the CDR3 is 13 residues. CDR3 in amino acids: CASRTAEANEQFF. The CDR3 region has the DNA TGTGCCAGTAGAACGGCGGAGGCCAATGAGCAGTTCTTC. Full variable domain (outside the CDR3, taken from reference TRBV19 and TRBJ2-1): DGGITQSPKYLFRKEGQNVTLSCEQNLNHDAMYWYRQDPGQGLRLIYYSQIVNDFQKGDIAEGYSVSREKKESFPLTVTSAQKNPTAFYLCASRTAEANEQFFGPGTRLTVL.

The CDR3 loop reads CASSLRDRGQVGEQFF. Written as DNA, the CDR3 is TGTGCCAGCAGCCTCCGGGACAGGGGGCAGGTAGGTGAGCAGTTCTTC. The chain combines TRBV7-6 with TRBJ2-1; 12 bases fit TRBD1. Germline-derived CDR1 and CDR2 are SGHVS and FNYEAQ. This CDR3 region has 16 residues. The ends lost 5 bases at V and 9 bases at J; junction bases unmatched: 11.

The genes are TRBV30 and TRBJ2-1, with 9 nucleotides matching TRBD1. Per the germline V gene, CDR1 is GTSNPN and CDR2 is SVGIG (reference sequence). The V and J ends lost 2 bases and 8 bases, in that order; junction bases with no gene match: 10. This CDR3 contains 15 residues. In DNA, the CDR3 is TGTGCCTGGAGTAGACCGGGACAGGGAGGCGATGAGCAGTTCTTC. Translating gives CAWSRPGQGGDEQFF.

The CDR3 DNA is TGCGCCAGCAGTGTGGGGGGAGTAAATGAAAAACTGTTTTTT. This sequence encodes CASSVGGVNEKLFF. J is TRBJ1-4 and V is TRBV10-1, with a possible D match to TRBD1 (5 bases). The CDR3 contains 14 residues. V was pared by 4 bases and J by 5 bases, with 11 bases between. Germline lookup yields CDR1 WNHNN and CDR2 SYGVQD (reference sequence).

Regarding this clone: Within the sample, other DNA sequences also encode this same CDR3. The chain carries TRBV7-6 and TRBJ1-5; 10 bases match TRBD1. After removal of 5 bases from V and 6 bases from J, the junction contained 13 bases not matched to a gene. This CDR3 is 17 amino acids long. The germline CDR1 and CDR2 sequences are SGHVS and FNYEAQ. The CDR3 DNA reads TGTGCCAGCAGCCAGTCCGCGGACAGGGGGGCCGGTCAGCCCCAGCATTTT. This codes for CASSQSADRGAGQPQHF.

The J gene is TRBJ1-1, the V gene TRBV6-5, with D possibly being TRBD1 (6 bases). The V gene lost 5 bases and the J gene lost 1 base, with 8 bases spanning the gap. This CDR3 has 13 amino acids. Germline values: CDR1 MNHEY, CDR2 SVGAGI. The CDR3, as DNA: TGTGCCAGCAGTCTCAGGGGGAACACTGAAGCTTTCTTT. Its protein is CASSLRGNTEAFF.

This chain joins TRBV9 and TRBJ1-2; 8 nucleotides match TRBD1. With V trimmed by 5 bases and J by 8 bases, 5 bases remained unmatched. This CDR3 is 12 amino acids long. Germline V gene lookup returns CDR1 SGDLS and CDR2 YYNGEE. CDR3 sequence: CASSYTGGGYTF. In nucleotides, the CDR3 is TGTGCCAGCAGTTATACAGGGGGGGGCTACACCTTC. The variable domain in full, completed from reference TRBV9 and TRBJ1-2, reads DSGVTQTPKHLITATGQRVTLRCSPRSGDLSVYWYQQSLDQGLQFLIQYYNGEERAKGNILERFSAQQFPDLHSELNLSSLELGDSALYFCASSYTGGGYTFGSGTRLTVV.

V usage is TRBV20-1 and J usage is TRBJ1-1; a weak D match, TRBD1 (5 bases). The V gene's germline CDR1 is DFQATT and CDR2 SNEGSKA (reference sequence). The CDR3 runs to 11 residues. V was clipped by 3 bases and J by 7 bases, with 9 bases between them. The DNA for the CDR3 is TGCAGTGCTAGCACGGGGGTTGAAGCTTTCTTT. Protein sequence: CSASTGVEAFF.

V is TRBV7-2 and J is TRBJ1-5; D remains unclear. Germline lookup yields CDR1 SGHTA and CDR2 FQGNSA. The CDR3 has 16 amino acids. V lost 1 base and J 6 bases, leaving 16 bases between the germline ends. The CDR3 DNA reads as TGTGCCAGCAGCTTAGTCGTAGTAAGATCCGGTCAGCCCCAGCATTTT. Residues: CASSLVVVRSGQPQHF.

The CDR3 DNA reads as TGTGCCAGCACCCAAGCGACAGGAGGAAACACCATATATTTT. Its translation is CASTQATGGNTIYF. The chain combines TRBV25-1 with TRBJ1-3, with D tentatively TRBD1 (6 bases). In germline, CDR1 is MGHDK, CDR2 SYGVNS. Trimming removed 7 bases from V and 4 bases from J, with 14 bases in between. This CDR3 has 14 residues. Full variable domain (missing parts from reference TRBV25-1 and TRBJ1-3): EADIYQTPRYLVIGTGKKITLECSQTMGHDKMYWYQQDPGMELHLIHYSYGVNSTEKGDLSSESTVSRIRTEHFPLTLESARPSHTSQYLCASTQATGGNTIYFGEGSWLTVV.

The V call is TRBV2, the J call TRBJ2-7; TRBD1 matches at 8 bases. CDR1 and CDR2 from the germline V gene are SNHLY and FYNNEI. V was pared by 1 base and J by 6 bases, with 8 bases of the junction left unmatched. CDR3 length equals 15 residues. The CDR3 DNA follows: TGTGCCAGCAGTGAAGTCAGGGGGCGTTTCAGCGAGCAGTACTTC. It is translated as CASSEVRGRFSEQYF.

This clone occurred a few times. This chain links TRBV7-9 with TRBJ2-7; 7 positions agree with TRBD2. In germline, CDR1 is SEHNR, CDR2 FQNEAQ (reference sequence). V lost 10 bases, J lost 3 bases, and 9 bases stayed unmatched. This CDR3 spans 13 amino acids. CDR3 nucleotides: TGTGCCACCAACGCTGGACTAGACTACGAGCAGTACTTC. Its translation is CATNAGLDYEQYF.

The chain recombines TRBV5-1 with TRBJ2-7, with 8 bases aligning to TRBD2. CDR1 is SGHRS and CDR2 is YFSETQ in the germline V gene. V dropped 4 bases and J dropped 7; count of bases not matched to a gene: 22. The length of the CDR3 is 18 residues. CDR3: CASSRSLTLSGSPSEQYF. The CDR3 region has the DNA TGCGCCAGCAGCCGGTCCCTTACCCTCAGCGGGAGCCCCTCGGAGCAGTACTTC.

The gene calls are TRBV18 and TRBJ1-2, with TRBD1 as a possible D gene (6 bases). The germline V gene has CDR1 KGHSH and CDR2 LQKENI. The CDR3 spans 14 residues. V was pared by 4 bases and J by 5 bases, with 14 bases between. The CDR3 protein is CASSRGDTVYGYTF. CDR3 coding DNA: TGTGCCAGCTCACGAGGGGACACGGTTTATGGCTACACCTTC.

This chain joins TRBV4-1 and TRBJ2-2; 15 bases match TRBD2. The length of the CDR3 is 21 residues. CDR1 is MGHRA, CDR2 YSYEKL, per germline. V lost 2 bases, J lost 0 bases, and 10 bases stayed unmatched. CDR3 residues: CASSQLSGLAGGTANTGELFF. Here the CDR3 DNA reads TGCGCCAGCAGCCAACTATCGGGACTAGCGGGAGGTACAGCGAACACCGGGGAGCTGTTTTTT.

The chain carries TRBV30 and TRBJ1-3, with 10 positions matching TRBD1. V trimming: 2 bases; J trimming: 4 bases; junction bases outside the gene matches: 11. The CDR3 loop spans 17 amino acids. The V gene's germline CDR1 is GTSNPN and CDR2 SVGIG (reference sequence). The CDR3 sequence: CAWSRLEPGQGGNTIYF. For the CDR3, the DNA is TGTGCCTGGAGTCGCCTTGAACCGGGACAGGGGGGAAACACCATATATTTT.